This T cell receptor beta chain was identified in a study of regulatory T cells in long-lasting Graves disease. The time point denotes: persistent/refractory GD, antithyroid drugs over 5 years with positive TRAb. PBMCs were the source of the RNA used for TCR sequencing. Ten or more counts support this clonotype. What it binds is unknown. Regarding the study as a whole: Patients with persistent disease showed a bias toward TRBV28, TRBJ1-2 and TRBJ2-5. Persistent-disease Graves' patients showed less TCR diversity than new cases. New patients shared fewer public clonotypes (around 880) than persistent patients did (more than 2,500).

Looked up from germline, CDR1 is DFQATT and CDR2 is SNEGSKA (reference sequence). The CDR3 runs 11 residues. V dropped 5 bases and J dropped 5 bases, with 10 bases sitting between them. Combining iRepertoire HTBI primers with Arm-PCR of CDR3 regions, the authors built TCR beta libraries. Under the authors' procedure: Across samples, around 60 TRBV and some 13 TRBJ segments were found. TCRdb redid the calling of the multiplex PCR reads with MiXCR, one entry per CDR3 protein. TCRdb, not the original authors, processed these V and J calls. In the table there are about 470,000 distinct CDR3 sequences, 20% to 25% of which are singletons.

The sequence came from a female donor with Graves disease. The chain is built from TRBV20-1 and TRBJ2-7, with D perhaps matching TRBD1 (6 bases). The sequenced sample was peripheral blood mononuclear cells (PBMCs), obtained when the disease was refractory, from a patient treated with antithyroid drugs. The CDR3 loop reads CSAGQFDEQYF. CDR3 in DNA: TGCAGTGCTGGACAGTTCGACGAGCAGTACTTC.